Listed here are 27 T cell receptor beta chains from one sample, sequenced in a study of shared clonotypes between healthy human individuals. The method was immunoSEQ multiplex PCR; TCRdb's version includes in-frame clones alone and lacks a portion of them. The sample lists 2 million to 3 million clones, around 94% occurring once. The sample comprised naive CD4+ T cells sorted from blood. The subset: CD45RA+ positively selected. The receptors come from a man between 18 and 29 years old in good health.

In the case of this clone: Other DNA sequences of this sample code for an identical CDR3. CDR3 amino acids: CAWSRDSGNTIYF. The CDR3 nucleotides are TGTGCCTGGAGTAGAGACTCTGGAAACACCATATATTTT. The rearrangement links TRBV30 to TRBJ1-3; D not certain. This CDR3 region has 13 residues. The germline gives CDR1 GTSNPN, CDR2 SVGIG (reference sequence). V was shortened by 2 bases and J by 0 bases, with 5 bases between the two germline ends.

Turning to this clone: Distinct nucleotide sequences in the sample also encode this CDR3. The chain carries TRBV6-5 and TRBJ2-5; the D is unclear. With 6 bases removed from V and 3 bases from J, the gap between germline ends came to 8 bases. The germline gives CDR1 MNHEY, CDR2 SVGAGI. This CDR3 has 12 residues. DNA of the CDR3: TGTGCCAGCAGGCGGACGGAAGAGACCCAGTACTTC. Its protein is CASRRTEETQYF.

V and J are TRBV30 and TRBJ2-1, with 10 bases lining up with TRBD2. CDR1 and CDR2 from the germline V gene are GTSNPN and SVGIG (reference sequence). The CDR3 extends over 17 amino acids. Trimming removed 2 bases from V and 4 bases from J; junction bases left unmatched: 11. CDR3 nucleotide sequence: TGTGCCTGGAGTCTACCGACGACTAGCGGGCGATACAATGAGCAGTTCTTC. Residues: CAWSLPTTSGRYNEQFF. Full variable domain (missing parts from reference TRBV30 and TRBJ2-1): SQTIHQWPATLVQPVGSPLSLECTVEGTSNPNLYWYRQAAGRGLQLLFYSVGIGQISSEVPQNLSASRPQDRQFILSSKKLLLSDSGFYLCAWSLPTTSGRYNEQFFGPGTRLTVL.

This chain uses TRBV7-6 with TRBJ1-1; weak D call: TRBD1 (6 bases). The germline CDR1 and CDR2 sequences are SGHVS and FNYEAQ. This CDR3 spans 15 amino acids. V lost 1 base, J lost 2 bases, and 11 bases lay in between. CDR3 sequence reads: CASSLVADSNTEAFF. DNA for the CDR3: TGTGCCAGCAGCTTAGTGGCGGACAGTAACACTGAAGCTTTCTTT.

The J gene is TRBJ2-7, the V gene TRBV19, with 10 bases lining up with TRBD1. Trimming cost V 3 bases and J 3 bases; bases outside gene matches: 14. This CDR3 contains 18 residues. Germline CDR1 and CDR2: LNHDA and SQIVND (reference sequence). The CDR3 protein is CASSMRHEGQGIYYEQYF. DNA of the CDR3: TGTGCCAGTAGTATGCGCCATGAGGGACAGGGGATTTACTACGAGCAGTACTTC. The full variable domain, in which reference TRBV19 and TRBJ2-7 provide the parts outside the CDR3, is DGGITQSPKYLFRKEGQNVTLSCEQNLNHDAMYWYRQDPGQGLRLIYYSQIVNDFQKGDIAEGYSVSREKKESFPLTVTSAQKNPTAFYLCASSMRHEGQGIYYEQYFGPGTRLTVT.

With regard to this clone: Other DNA variants within this sample encode the same CDR3. The chain links TRBV7-2 to TRBJ2-2, with 7 bases identical to TRBD2. Per the germline V gene, CDR1 is SGHTA and CDR2 is FQGNSA. CDR3 length equals 15 residues. Trimming removed 2 bases from V and 4 bases from J; junction bases left unmatched: 4. The CDR3 sequence is CASSLSGRATGELFF. The CDR3 region has the DNA TGTGCCAGCAGCTTAAGTGGGAGGGCCACCGGGGAGCTGTTTTTT.

The rearrangement uses TRBV27 and TRBJ2-1; no clear D. CDR1 and CDR2 (germline): MNHEY, SMNVEV (reference sequence). There are 11 residues in the CDR3. V lost 7 bases, J lost 11 bases, and 12 bases lay in between. CDR3 sequence: CASNLGGKQFF. As DNA, the CDR3 is TGTGCCAGCAATCTGGGCGGTAAGCAGTTCTTC.

The rearrangement uses TRBV11-1 and TRBJ1-6; D may be TRBD1 (6 bases). V was pared by 11 bases and J by 6 bases, with 8 bases between. Germline V gene data show CDR1 as SGHAT and CDR2 as FQDESV (reference sequence). The CDR3 is 11 residues long. The CDR3 DNA reads TGTGCCGCGGGGGCTAATTCACCCCTCCACTTT. Its translation: CAAGANSPLHF.

The gene calls are TRBV7-2 and TRBJ2-7; D gene unclear. V was clipped by 1 base and J by 7 bases, with 14 bases between them. Germline CDR1 SGHTA, CDR2 FQGNSA. The CDR3 runs 14 residues. DNA for the CDR3: TGTGCCAGCAGCTTAGAGTGGCAGGTCGGAGAGCAGTACTTC. Its protein is CASSLEWQVGEQYF.

The chain employs TRBV21-1 and TRBJ2-2; TRBD1, the D gene given by the table, was not confirmed from the DNA. TRBV21-1 is flagged as a pseudogene. CDR3 length equals 18 residues. The CDR3 DNA reads TGTGCCAGCACCTCAGCGAGGCCCAGGGGCGGGAACACCGGGGAGCTGTTTTTT. It translates to CASTSARPRGGNTGELFF.

This chain links TRBV10-3 with TRBJ1-1, with TRBD1 as a possible D gene (5 bases). This CDR3 spans 15 amino acids. Germline V gives CDR1 ENHRY, CDR2 SYGVKD. V was cut by 6 bases and J by 1 base, with 15 bases left in between. CDR3 nucleotide sequence: TGTGCCATCAGCGAGGGAGGGGCAGCGAACACTGAAGCTTTCTTT. Its translation is CAISEGGAANTEAFF.

The J gene is TRBJ1-5, the V gene TRBV10-3; TRBD1 aligns across 8 bases. The CDR3 length is 16 residues. Trimming removed 0 bases from V and 5 bases from J; junction bases left unmatched: 6. CDR1 is ENHRY and CDR2 is SYGVKD in the germline V gene. CDR3: CAISESEGQGDQPQHF. CDR3 in DNA: TGTGCCATCAGTGAGTCAGAAGGACAGGGCGATCAGCCCCAGCATTTT.

This chain links TRBV7-2 with TRBJ1-1; D is ambiguous. The CDR3 has 13 residues. Germline values: CDR1 SGHTA, CDR2 FQGNSA. Trimming left V 5 bases short and J 4 bases short, with 11 bases between. The CDR3 DNA is TGTGCCAGCAGCACGGAAGTACGCACTGAAGCTTTCTTT. Encoded protein: CASSTEVRTEAFF.

The chain is built from TRBV29-1 and TRBJ1-1; 9 bases agree with TRBD1. V lost 5 bases, J lost 0 bases, and 13 bases stayed unmatched. The CDR3 length is 17 residues. Germline lookup yields CDR1 SQVTM and CDR2 ANQGSEA. This chain's CDR3 is CSVRSIRDRVMNTEAFF. Written as DNA, the CDR3 is TGCAGCGTTCGGAGCATCCGGGACAGGGTGATGAACACTGAAGCTTTCTTT.

The V call is TRBV5-4, the J call TRBJ2-6, with D maybe TRBD2 (5 bases). The germline V gene has CDR1 SGHNT and CDR2 YYREEE (reference sequence). V was cut by 2 bases and J by 0 bases, with 9 bases left in between. The CDR3 extends over 16 amino acids. CDR3: CASSFGRNSGANVLTF. CDR3 DNA sequence: TGTGCCAGCAGCTTTGGGAGAAACTCTGGGGCCAACGTCCTGACTTTC.

The chain has TRBV6-5 and TRBJ2-2; D is undetermined. Germline V lookup: CDR1 MNHEY, CDR2 SVGAGI. The CDR3 consists of 13 residues. V lost 4 bases to trimming and J lost 4 bases, with 7 bases between them. CDR3 protein: CASSWTFTGELFF. The DNA for the CDR3 is TGTGCCAGCAGTTGGACCTTCACCGGGGAGCTGTTTTTT.

The chain employs TRBV4-1 and TRBJ2-5; no clear D. Trimming removed 0 bases at V and 5 bases at J, with 10 bases between. The germline gives CDR1 MGHRA, CDR2 YSYEKL. This CDR3 has 14 residues. CDR3 protein: CASSQDRRSETQYF. CDR3 nucleotides: TGCGCCAGCAGCCAAGATCGAAGGTCGGAGACCCAGTACTTC.

The gene calls are TRBV11-2 and TRBJ2-7; 10 nucleotides agree with TRBD1. The CDR3 consists of 17 residues. V shed 5 bases and J 1 base; nucleotides not matched to a gene: 11. Germline assignment: CDR1 SGHAT and CDR2 FQNNGV. Here the CDR3 DNA reads TGTGCCAGCAGCCCAATTGTCGGGACAGGGGTATCCTACGAGCAGTACTTC. Translated, it gives CASSPIVGTGVSYEQYF. Full variable domain (rest looked up from reference TRBV11-2 and TRBJ2-7): EAGVAQSPRYKIIEKRQSVAFWCNPISGHATLYWYQQILGQGPKLLIQFQNNGVVDDSQLPKDRFSAERLKGVDSTLKIQPAKLEDSAVYLCASSPIVGTGVSYEQYFGPGTRLTVT.

This chain uses TRBV4-1 with TRBJ2-3; 9 positions match TRBD2. This CDR3 is 15 amino acids long. J gave up 1 base and V 6 bases, and 5 bases lay outside the gene matches. Per the germline V gene, CDR1 is MGHRA and CDR2 is YSYEKL. CDR3 nucleotide sequence: TGCGCCAGCAGTCTCCGACTAGCGGGCACAGATACGCAGTATTTT. This translates into CASSLRLAGTDTQYF.

The sample holds one count of this clone. This specimen includes other DNA sequences encoding the same CDR3. This chain connects TRBV2 to TRBJ2-7, with 7 bases that match TRBD1. The CDR3 runs 13 residues. With V trimmed by 6 bases and J by 3 bases, 5 bases remained unmatched. CDR1 and CDR2 from the germline V gene are SNHLY and FYNNEI. The CDR3 loop reads CASRGDSFYEQYF. The DNA for the CDR3 is TGTGCCAGCAGAGGGGACAGTTTCTACGAGCAGTACTTC.

The chain is built from TRBV2 and TRBJ2-1; 11 bases fit TRBD1. The germline CDR1 and CDR2 sequences are SNHLY and FYNNEI. CDR3 size: 17 residues. The V segment lost 6 bases and the J segment 4 bases; nucleotides outside the gene matches: 11. The chain's CDR3 is CASRGRDRGLLYNEQFF. DNA for the CDR3: TGTGCCAGCAGAGGCCGGGACAGGGGGTTATTGTACAATGAGCAGTTCTTC.

About this clone: Other DNA sequences of this sample code for an identical CDR3. The V call is TRBV19, the J call TRBJ1-6, with 9 bases that match TRBD1. The CDR3 runs 15 residues. With V trimmed by 0 bases and J by 6 bases, 0 bases remained unmatched. Germline V CDR1 and CDR2: LNHDA, SQIVND (reference sequence). CDR3 coding DNA: TGTGCCAGTAGTATAGAGGGACAGGGTAATTCACCCCTCCACTTT. Protein product: CASSIEGQGNSPLHF.

The chain couples TRBV5-1 to TRBJ1-1; no definite D call. The CDR3 sequence is 13 residues long. Germline V CDR1 and CDR2: SGHRS, YFSETQ. V was clipped by 0 bases and J by 7 bases, with 10 bases between them. The CDR3 coding sequence is TGCGCCAGCAGCTTGGGGGTTAACGGTGAAGCTTTCTTT. Protein sequence: CASSLGVNGEAFF.

The rearrangement joins TRBV7-2 to TRBJ2-7, with D maybe TRBD1 (5 bases). The germline gives CDR1 SGHTA, CDR2 FQGNSA. This CDR3 has 15 amino acids. Trimming removed 3 bases from V and 3 bases from J, with 15 bases in between. This CDR3 is CASSFSGFGVYEQYF. The CDR3 nucleotides are TGTGCCAGCAGCTTCTCAGGGTTTGGGGTCTACGAGCAGTACTTC.

The V gene is TRBV6-5, the J gene TRBJ2-4; a weak D match, TRBD1 (5 bases). This CDR3 is built from 13 residues. In germline, CDR1 is MNHEY, CDR2 SVGAGI. V lost 6 bases, J lost 6 bases, and 12 bases lay in between. In DNA form, the CDR3 reads TGTGCCAGCAGCCGAATGGACACAAACATTCAGTACTTC. Translation gives CASSRMDTNIQYF.

The chain is built from TRBV10-3 and TRBJ1-2; 7 nucleotides agree with TRBD1. J lost 5 bases, V lost 4 bases, and 10 bases had no gene match. This CDR3 has 15 residues. The germline gives CDR1 ENHRY, CDR2 SYGVKD. The CDR3, as DNA: TGTGCCATCAGTGCCTCAGGGACAGAGCATTATGGCTACACCTTC. Encoded protein: CAISASGTEHYGYTF.

The chain links TRBV7-3 to TRBJ2-5, with D possibly called TRBD1 or TRBD2 (6 bases each). Germline values: CDR1 SGHTA, CDR2 FQGTGA. This CDR3 contains 13 residues. V gave up 4 bases and J gave up 5 bases, with 11 bases separating them. In DNA, the CDR3 is TGTGCCAGCAGCTACAGGGAGGACGAGACCCAGTACTTC. Translating it yields CASSYREDETQYF.